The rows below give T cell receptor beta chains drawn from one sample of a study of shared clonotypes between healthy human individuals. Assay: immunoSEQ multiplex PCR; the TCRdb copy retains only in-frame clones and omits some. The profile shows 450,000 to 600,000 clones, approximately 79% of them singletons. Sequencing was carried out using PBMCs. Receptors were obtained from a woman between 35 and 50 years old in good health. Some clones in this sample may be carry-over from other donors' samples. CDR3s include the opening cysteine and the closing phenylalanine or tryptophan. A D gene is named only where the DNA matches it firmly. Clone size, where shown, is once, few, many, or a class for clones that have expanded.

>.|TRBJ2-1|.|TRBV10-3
TGTGCCATCAGTGAAGAGGGGGCCTACAATGAGCAGTTCTTC
CAISEEGAYNEQFF
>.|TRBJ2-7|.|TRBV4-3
TGCGCCAGCAGCCAAGATTTGGAATTCTACGAGCAGTACTTC
CASSQDLEFYEQYF
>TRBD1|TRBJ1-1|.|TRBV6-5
TGTGCCAGCACCTGGACAGGGGGCACTGAAGCTTTCTTT
CASTWTGGTEAFF
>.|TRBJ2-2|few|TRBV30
TGTGCCTGGAGTGCCACGCTCCGTGGGGAGCTGTTTTTT
CAWSATLRGELFF
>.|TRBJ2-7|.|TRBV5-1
TGCGCCAGCAGCTCCAGGACGGGCCGGTACGAGCAGTACTTC
CASSSRTGRYEQYF
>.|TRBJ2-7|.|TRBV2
TGTGCCAGCAGTGAAGCGAAGGGCCGTAGCTCCTACGAGCAGTACTTC
CASSEAKGRSSYEQYF
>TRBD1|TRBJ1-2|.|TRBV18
TGTGCCAGCTCATCCGGGACAGACCGTGGCTACACCTTC
CASSSGTDRGYTF
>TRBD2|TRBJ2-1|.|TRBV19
TGTGCCAGTAGTATCGGGACCAAAAGCGGGATTGCCTCCTACAATGAGCAGTTCTTC
CASSIGTKSGIASYNEQFF
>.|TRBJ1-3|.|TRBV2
TGTGCCAGCAATCGAAACACCATATATTTT
CASNRNTIYF
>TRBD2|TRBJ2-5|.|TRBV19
TGTGCCACGGGAGTTGGGGGAGGGGTCGAGACCCAGTACTTC
CATGVGGGVETQYF
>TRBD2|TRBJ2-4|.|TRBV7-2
TGTGCCAGCAGCCTGGGACTAGCGAGATTTCAGTACTTC
CASSLGLARFQYF
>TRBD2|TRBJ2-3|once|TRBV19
TGTGCCAGTAGTATAGACCTAGCGGGAGGGGTCACAGATACGCAGTATTTT
CASSIDLAGGVTDTQYF
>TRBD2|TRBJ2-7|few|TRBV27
TGTGCCAGCAGTCCTAGGACTAGCCGCGGGCACGAGCAGTACTTC
CASSPRTSRGHEQYF
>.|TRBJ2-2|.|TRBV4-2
TGTGCCAGCAGCCAAGAAGATTTTGGGGTCGGGGAGCTGTTTTTT
CASSQEDFGVGELFF
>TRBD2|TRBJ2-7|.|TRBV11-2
TGTGCCAGCAGCATGTCCGGACTAGCTCTCGAGCAGTACTTC
CASSMSGLALEQYF
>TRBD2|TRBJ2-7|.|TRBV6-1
TGTGCCAGCAGTGCAGACGCCGGGGGGGTGTACGAGCAGTACTTC
CASSADAGGVYEQYF
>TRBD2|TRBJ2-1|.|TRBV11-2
TGTGCCAGCAGCTTATGGCTAGCGGGAACCTTAAACAATGAGCAGTTCTTC
CASSLWLAGTLNNEQFF
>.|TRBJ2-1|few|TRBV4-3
TGCGCCAGCAGCCAAGATTGGGCGGGAATGAATGAGCAGTTCTTC
CASSQDWAGMNEQFF
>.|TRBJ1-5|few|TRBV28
TGTGCCACCGAGTCCAGAGGGCGTCAGCCCCAGCATTTT
CATESRGRQPQHF
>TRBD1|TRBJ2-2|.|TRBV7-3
TGTGCCAGCAGCCAAGCGACAGGGGCGAACACCGGGGAGCTGTTTTTT
CASSQATGANTGELFF
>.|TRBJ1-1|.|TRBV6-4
TGTGCCAGCAGTGAAAAACCGGGACGGAGGAACACTGAAGCTTTCTTT
CASSEKPGRRNTEAFF
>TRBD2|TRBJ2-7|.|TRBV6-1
TGTGCCAGCAGTGCCGGACTAGCGGGAACCTACGAGCAGTACTTC
CASSAGLAGTYEQYF